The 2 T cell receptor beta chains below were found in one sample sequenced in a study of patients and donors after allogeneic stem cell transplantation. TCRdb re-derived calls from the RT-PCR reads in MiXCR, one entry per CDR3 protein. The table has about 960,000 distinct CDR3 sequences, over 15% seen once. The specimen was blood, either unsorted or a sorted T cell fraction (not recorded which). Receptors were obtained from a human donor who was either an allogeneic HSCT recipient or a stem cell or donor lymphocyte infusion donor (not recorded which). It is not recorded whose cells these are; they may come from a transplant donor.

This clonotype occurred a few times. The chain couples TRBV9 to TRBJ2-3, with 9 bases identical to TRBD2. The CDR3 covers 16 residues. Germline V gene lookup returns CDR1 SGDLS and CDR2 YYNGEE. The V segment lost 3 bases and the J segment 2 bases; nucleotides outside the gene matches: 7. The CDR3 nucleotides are TGTGCCAGCAGCGACCTTAGCGGGGGTTCCACAGATACGCAGTATTTT. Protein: CASSDLSGGSTDTQYF. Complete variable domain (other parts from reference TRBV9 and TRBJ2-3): DSGVTQTPKHLITATGQRVTLRCSPRSGDLSVYWYQQSLDQGLQFLIQYYNGEERAKGNILERFSAQQFPDLHSELNLSSLELGDSALYFCASSDLSGGSTDTQYFGPGTRLTVL.

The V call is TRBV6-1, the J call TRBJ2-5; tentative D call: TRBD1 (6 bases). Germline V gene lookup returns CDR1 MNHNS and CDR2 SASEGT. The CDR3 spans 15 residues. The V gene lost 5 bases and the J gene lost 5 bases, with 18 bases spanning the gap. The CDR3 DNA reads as TGTGCCAGCAGTCCCGAAGGTCAGGGGATTGAGACCCAGTACTTC. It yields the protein CASSPEGQGIETQYF.